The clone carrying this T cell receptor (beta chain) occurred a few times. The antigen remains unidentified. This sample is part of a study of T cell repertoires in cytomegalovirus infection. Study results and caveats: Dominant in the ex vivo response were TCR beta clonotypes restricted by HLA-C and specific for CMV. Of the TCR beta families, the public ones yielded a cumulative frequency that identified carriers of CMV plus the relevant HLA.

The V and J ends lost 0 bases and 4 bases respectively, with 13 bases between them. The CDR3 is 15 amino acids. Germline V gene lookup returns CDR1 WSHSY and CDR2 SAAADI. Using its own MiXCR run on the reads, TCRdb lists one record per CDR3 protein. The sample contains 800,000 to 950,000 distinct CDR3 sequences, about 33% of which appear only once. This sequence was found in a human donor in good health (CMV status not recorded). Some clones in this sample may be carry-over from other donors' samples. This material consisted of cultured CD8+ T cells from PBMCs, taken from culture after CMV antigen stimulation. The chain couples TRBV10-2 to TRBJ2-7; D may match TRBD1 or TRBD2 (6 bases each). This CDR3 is CASSESRGVSYEQYV. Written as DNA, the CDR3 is TGCGCCAGCAGTGAGTCGAGGGGGGTCTCGTACGAGCAGTACGTC.